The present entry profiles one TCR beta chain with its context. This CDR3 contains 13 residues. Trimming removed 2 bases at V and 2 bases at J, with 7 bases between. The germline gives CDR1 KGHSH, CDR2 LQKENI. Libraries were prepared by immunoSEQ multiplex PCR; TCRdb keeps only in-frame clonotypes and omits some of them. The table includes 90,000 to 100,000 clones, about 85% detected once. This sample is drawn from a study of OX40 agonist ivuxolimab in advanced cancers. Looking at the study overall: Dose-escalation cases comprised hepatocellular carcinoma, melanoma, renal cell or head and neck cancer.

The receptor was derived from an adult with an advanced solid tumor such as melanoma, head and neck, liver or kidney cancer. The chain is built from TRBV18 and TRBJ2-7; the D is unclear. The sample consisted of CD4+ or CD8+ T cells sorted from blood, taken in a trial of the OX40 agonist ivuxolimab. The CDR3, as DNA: TGTGCCAGCTCACCAGGTGCAACCTACGAGCAGTACTTC. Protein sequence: CASSPGATYEQYF.